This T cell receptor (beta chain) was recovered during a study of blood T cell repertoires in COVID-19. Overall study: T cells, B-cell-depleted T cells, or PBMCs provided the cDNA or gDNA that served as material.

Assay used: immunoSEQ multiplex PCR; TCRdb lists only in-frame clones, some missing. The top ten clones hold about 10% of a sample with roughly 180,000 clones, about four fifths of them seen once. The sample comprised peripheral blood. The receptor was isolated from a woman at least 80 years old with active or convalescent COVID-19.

The CDR3 DNA reads as TGTGCCACCAGTGCGGGGAGCGGGAGTGTAAATGAGCAGTTCTTC. It specifies CATSAGSGSVNEQFF. The chain couples TRBV24-1 to TRBJ2-1; TRBD2 matches at 8 bases. CDR3 length: 15 amino acids. CDR1 is KGHDR and CDR2 is SFDVKD in the germline V gene. J gave up 7 bases and V 5 bases, and 9 bases lay outside the gene matches.